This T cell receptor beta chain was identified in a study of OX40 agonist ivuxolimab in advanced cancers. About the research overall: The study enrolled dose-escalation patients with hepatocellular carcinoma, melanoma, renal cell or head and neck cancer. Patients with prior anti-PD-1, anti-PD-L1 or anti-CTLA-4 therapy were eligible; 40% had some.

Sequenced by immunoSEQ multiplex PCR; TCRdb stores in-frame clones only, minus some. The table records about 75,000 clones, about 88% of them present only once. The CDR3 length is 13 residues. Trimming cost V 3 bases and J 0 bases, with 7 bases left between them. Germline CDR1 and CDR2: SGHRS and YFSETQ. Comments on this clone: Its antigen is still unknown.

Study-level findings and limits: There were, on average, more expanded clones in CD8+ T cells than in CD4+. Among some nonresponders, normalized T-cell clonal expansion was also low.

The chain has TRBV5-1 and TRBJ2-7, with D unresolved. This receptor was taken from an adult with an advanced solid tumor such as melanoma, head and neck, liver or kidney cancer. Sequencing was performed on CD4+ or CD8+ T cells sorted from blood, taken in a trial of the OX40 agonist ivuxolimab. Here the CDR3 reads CASSWDSSYEQYF. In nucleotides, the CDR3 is TGCGCCAGCAGCTGGGATAGCTCCTACGAGCAGTACTTC.